Presented here are 14 T cell receptor beta chains from one specimen sequenced in a study of early T cells in non-severe SARS-CoV-2 infection. TCRdb called the 5' RACE reads again in MiXCR, with one record for every CDR3 protein. This sample has approximately 34,000 distinct CDR3 sequences; almost 5.5% occur once, and the top ten carry 6% to 7%. Here the sequenced sample was whole blood, taken at baseline. All receptors come from an adult who was a healthcare worker with PCR-confirmed SARS-CoV-2 infection or an uninfected control (not recorded which).

This clonotype was picked up many times. V gene TRBV11-3 combines with J gene TRBJ2-1; D remains unclear. CDR3 length: 11 amino acids. Trimming stripped 5 bases from V and 8 bases from J, with 7 bases between. The germline gives CDR1 SGHNT, CDR2 YENEEA. The DNA of the CDR3 is TGTGCCAGCAGCGCCGACCATGAGCAGTTCTTC. Translating it yields CASSADHEQFF.

This clonotype appeared many times. The rearrangement joins TRBV12-3 or TRBV12-4 to TRBJ2-5, with D perhaps given as TRBD1 or TRBD2 (5 bases each). V was trimmed by 1 base and J by 2 bases, leaving 11 bases between them. The CDR3 sequence is 15 residues long. The CDR3, as DNA: TGTGCCAGCAGTTTAGAGGGGCCGGGGCAAGAGACCCAGTACTTC. It specifies CASSLEGPGQETQYF.

This clonotype has ten or more counts. This chain links TRBV6-2 or TRBV6-3 with TRBJ2-7; D is undetermined. Germline lookup yields CDR1 MNHEY and CDR2 SVGEGT. The V and J ends lost 7 bases and 2 bases respectively, with 15 bases between them. This CDR3 is built from 14 residues. Here the CDR3 reads CASNPARSPYEQYV. The CDR3 DNA is TGTGCCAGCAATCCCGCGCGTAGCCCCTACGAGCAGTACGTC.

This chain uses TRBV7-2 with TRBJ1-3; D is perhaps TRBD1 (6 bases). Trimming shortened V by 2 bases and J by 7 bases, and 6 bases separated the two germline ends. The germline V gene has CDR1 SGHTA and CDR2 FQGNSA. The CDR3 spans 12 residues. CDR3 nucleotides: TGTGCCAGCAGCTTACAGGGGAACACCATATATTTT. This translates into CASSLQGNTIYF.

This clonotype was found many times. The chain joins TRBV4-3 to TRBJ2-6, with D possibly TRBD1 on 5 matching bases. The CDR3 loop spans 16 amino acids. Germline V gives CDR1 LGHNA, CDR2 YSLEER. The V gene lost 3 bases and the J gene lost 0 bases, with 9 bases spanning the gap. CDR3: CASSQADSSGANVLTF. DNA for the CDR3: TGCGCCAGCAGCCAGGCAGACAGCTCTGGGGCCAACGTCCTGACTTTC.

This clonotype has a count of ten or more. This chain joins TRBV4-1 and TRBJ2-7; 9 positions agree with TRBD2. The J segment lost 4 bases and the V segment lost 3 bases, leaving 13 bases of the junction unmatched. Germline V lookup: CDR1 MGHRA, CDR2 YSYEKL. This CDR3 spans 17 amino acids. The CDR3: CASSHLGLATELYEQYF. The CDR3 DNA is TGCGCCAGCAGCCACCTCGGACTAGCGACAGAACTTTACGAGCAGTACTTC.

This clonotype was counted ten times or more. The chain is built from TRBV5-4 and TRBJ2-1; TRBD2 agrees at 9 bases. V lost 1 base, J lost 9 bases, and 2 bases stayed unmatched. This CDR3 contains 13 residues. CDR1 SGHNT and CDR2 YYREEE come from the germline V gene (reference sequence). CDR3 DNA: TGTGCCAGCAGCTTGATTAGCGGGAGTGAGCAGTTCTTC. Its protein is CASSLISGSEQFF.

This clonotype was found many times. This sequence joins TRBV27 and TRBJ1-5, with TRBD1 matching over 10 bases. This CDR3 region has 17 residues. J gave up 1 base and V 4 bases, and 7 bases lay outside the gene matches. Germline V gene lookup returns CDR1 MNHEY and CDR2 SMNVEV (reference sequence). The CDR3 nucleotides are TGTGCCAGCAGTTCCTACCGGGACAGGGGCAGCAATCAGCCCCAGCATTTT. Translation gives CASSSYRDRGSNQPQHF.

Note on this clonotype: A much larger clone is a single base away; this may be a read error. The chain is built from TRBV6-2 or TRBV6-3 and TRBJ2-2; TRBD1 matches 10 bases. V dropped 7 bases and J dropped 7; count of bases not matched to a gene: 6. The CDR3 consists of 14 residues. The germline gives CDR1 MNHEY, CDR2 SVGEGT. CDR3 amino acids: CASKRTGGVGELFF. The DNA for the CDR3 is TGTGCCAGCAAGAGGACAGGGGGTGTCGGGGAGCTGTTTTTT.

This clonotype was counted between two and nine times. The chain employs TRBV28 and TRBJ2-5; possibly TRBD1 for D (6 bases). Trimming cost V 1 base and J 1 base, with 16 bases left between them. Looked up from germline, CDR1 is MDHEN and CDR2 is SYDVKM. The CDR3 totals 17 residues. CDR3 in amino acids: CASSLSLVLDSQETQYF. CDR3 DNA: TGTGCCAGCAGTTTATCCCTCGTGTTGGACAGCCAAGAGACCCAGTACTTC.

The genes are TRBV15 and TRBJ2-3; D call uncertain. The CDR3 totals 15 residues. Per germline, CDR1 LNHNV and CDR2 YYDKDF (reference sequence). V lost 5 bases and J 2 bases, leaving 14 bases between the germline ends. CDR3 nucleotide sequence: TGTGCCACCAGCCCCACGCTCGTACACACAGATACGCAGTATTTT. Its translation is CATSPTLVHTDTQYF.

This clonotype has a handful of counts. This chain uses TRBV11-3 with TRBJ2-3, with no clear D. Germline CDR1 SGHNT, CDR2 YENEEA. This CDR3 has 11 residues. The V gene lost 3 bases and the J gene lost 5 bases, with 3 bases spanning the gap. CDR3 amino acids: CASSFVDTQYF. DNA for the CDR3: TGTGCCAGCAGCTTTGTAGATACGCAGTATTTT.

This clonotype was observed at least ten times. This chain uses TRBV11-3 with TRBJ2-2; 11 nucleotides match TRBD2. Germline assignment: CDR1 SGHNT and CDR2 YENEEA. This CDR3 comprises 16 residues. Unmatched junction bases numbered 6, after V lost 5 bases and J lost 4 bases. The CDR3: CASSPLAGGPTGELFF. The CDR3 nucleotides are TGTGCCAGCAGCCCTTTAGCGGGAGGGCCCACCGGGGAGCTGTTTTTT.

This clonotype was seen many times. The V and J genes are TRBV14 and TRBJ2-2; maybe TRBD2 (5 bases). Trimming stripped 4 bases from V and 6 bases from J, with 12 bases between. Germline V lookup: CDR1 SGHDN, CDR2 FVKESK. There are 14 residues in the CDR3. The CDR3 reads CASSLGLASGELFF. The CDR3 coding sequence is TGTGCCAGCAGCCTCGGCCTAGCTTCCGGGGAGCTGTTTTTT. The full variable domain, in which reference TRBV14 and TRBJ2-2 provide the parts outside the CDR3, is EAGVTQFPSHSVIEKGQTVTLRCDPISGHDNLYWYRRVMGKEIKFLLHFVKESKQDESGMPNNRFLAERTGGTYSTLKVQPAELEDSGVYFCASSLGLASGELFFGEGSRLTVL.